The sequence of this TCR beta chain was determined in a study of cytomegalovirus exposure and HLA in healthy donors. V dropped 6 bases and J dropped 5; count of bases not matched to a gene: 7. CDR1 is SGHAT and CDR2 is FQDESV in the germline V gene (reference sequence). There are 14 residues in the CDR3. The PCR was carried out with 60 Vbeta primers and 13 Jbeta primers. TCRdb's copy holds only in-frame clones and misses some; the assay was immunoSEQ multiplex PCR. The repertoire holds 150,000 to 200,000 clones, with 60% to 80% as singletons. The receptor was derived from a man aged 40-49 years in good health and CMV-seropositive. The chain couples TRBV11-1 to TRBJ2-5, with 9 bases identical to TRBD1. Source material: PBMCs. For the CDR3, the DNA is TGTGCCAGCAGTCGACAGGGGGTCGACGAGACCCAGTACTTC. Translating gives CASSRQGVDETQYF.